The TCR beta chain described here comes from a study of T cell responses to AZD1222 COVID-19 vaccine. Only in-frame clones appear in the TCRdb table, and some are missing; sequencing was by immunoSEQ multiplex PCR. The data contain about 150,000 clones, more than 85% of them singletons. CDR3 size: 16 residues. The V gene lost 1 base and the J gene lost 1 base, with 15 bases spanning the gap. Germline loops: CDR1 SGHRS, CDR2 YFSETQ. The clonotype was recovered from an adult who received the AZD1222 COVID-19 vaccine. The rearrangement uses TRBV5-1 and TRBJ2-7; TRBD1 might be the D (6 bases). The source material was peripheral blood, sampled 28 days after the second AZD1222 dose. Here the CDR3 DNA reads TGCGCCAGCAGCTTGCTTACAGGGCTAATGTCCTACGAGCAGTACTTC. This gives the protein CASSLLTGLMSYEQYF. Complete variable domain (other parts from reference TRBV5-1 and TRBJ2-7): KAGVTQTPRYLIKTRGQQVTLSCSPISGHRSVSWYQQTPGQGLQFLFEYFSETQRNKGNFPGRFSGRQFSNSRSEMNVSTLELGDSALYLCASSLLTGLMSYEQYFGPGTRLTVT.